This TCR beta chain was captured by sequencing in a study of blood T cell repertoires in COVID-19. The wider study: There were acute and convalescent COVID-19 samples, and they came from the United States, Italy and Spain. Sources were T cells, B-cell-depleted T cells, or PBMCs; the material itself was cDNA or gDNA.

As handled by the study authors: Quantification of nucleated cells was approximated via reference gene primer amplification. Profiling relied on immunoSEQ multiplex PCR, and the TCRdb table lists in-frame clones only, not all of them. V and J calls and clone size come straight from that table; D and trimming were deduced from the DNA. Here the sample spans approximately 50,000 clones, around three quarters being singletons. The TCR sequence derives from a man between 65 and 79 years old with acute or convalescent COVID-19. Material for sequencing was peripheral blood.

The CDR3 bases are TGTGCCAGCAGCCAATCCAACGGGGACACTGAAGCTTTCTTT. Its translation: CASSQSNGDTEAFF. V gene TRBV6-4 combines with J gene TRBJ1-1; D is unclear. The CDR3 length is 14 residues. V was shortened by 6 bases and J by 3 bases, with 14 bases between the two germline ends. CDR1 is MRHNA, CDR2 SNTAGT, per germline.